The 32 T cell receptor beta chains below come from one sample, sequenced in a study of cytomegalovirus exposure and HLA in healthy donors (dated by TCRdb to about 2017). The protocol used for the library was the immunoSEQ multiplex PCR assay. For the multiplex PCR, a mixture combining 60 forward primers for TCR Vbeta segments and 13 reverse primers for TCR Jbeta segments was used. The table comes from immuneACCESS by way of TCRdb, which keeps in-frame sequences with V and J called. Part of the clones is missing from these tables; in studies checked, under half for an unresolved V gene and the rest for unknown reasons. This sample comprises 110,000 or so clones, 70% to 85% of them detected only once. Around 2.5% of the sample rests with the top ten. The sequencing sample was made of PBMCs. The receptors come from a woman between 18 and 30 years old in good health and CMV-seronegative.

This rearrangement joins TRBV28 to TRBJ1-1; D is unclear. There are 15 residues in the CDR3. Trimming left V 2 bases short and J 0 bases short, with 10 bases between. Germline CDR1 is MDHEN and CDR2 is SYDVKM. The CDR3 DNA is TGTGCCAGCAGTTTAGAGGGAAAGATGAACACTGAAGCTTTCTTT. Translated: CASSLEGKMNTEAFF.

This chain connects TRBV2 to TRBJ2-5; D uncertain. The CDR3 is 12 residues long. With 2 bases removed from V and 3 bases from J, the gap between germline ends came to 4 bases. Germline CDR1 is SNHLY and CDR2 is FYNNEI. DNA of the CDR3: TGTGCCAGCAGTGAAACGGAAGAGACCCAGTACTTC. Translation: CASSETEETQYF.

This chain connects TRBV5-6 to TRBJ2-1; possible D gene TRBD1, 6 bases. V was shortened by 0 bases and J by 4 bases, with 14 bases between the two germline ends. Germline CDR1 is SGHDT and CDR2 is YYEEEE. The CDR3 runs 16 residues. This CDR3 reads CASSLEGRGIYNEQFF. CDR3 bases: TGTGCCAGCAGCTTGGAGGGCAGGGGAATATACAATGAGCAGTTCTTC.

A single count supports this clone. The chain employs TRBV19 and TRBJ2-7, with a tentative D call TRBD1 (7 bases). The CDR3 extends over 14 amino acids. CDR1 is LNHDA and CDR2 is SQIVND in the germline V gene (reference sequence). V lost 4 bases to trimming and J lost 3 bases, with 13 bases between them. CDR3 residues: CASSSGTADYEQYF. CDR3 coding DNA: TGTGCCAGTAGTAGCGGGACAGCCGACTACGAGCAGTACTTC.

This chain uses TRBV7-9 with TRBJ2-2, with 8 nucleotides matching TRBD2. Germline values: CDR1 SEHNR, CDR2 FQNEAQ (reference sequence). The CDR3 spans 16 residues. Germline trimming cut 2 bases from V and 3 bases from J; bases unmatched to any gene: 5. CDR3 protein: CASSLFRGRHTGELFF. The CDR3 DNA is TGTGCCAGCAGCTTATTTCGCGGGAGGCACACCGGGGAGCTGTTTTTT.

J is TRBJ1-4 and V is TRBV5-8; 7 nucleotides line up with TRBD1. V gave up 6 bases and J gave up 8 bases; unmatched junction bases: 16. Per germline, CDR1 SGHTS and CDR2 YDEGEE. The CDR3 totals 16 residues. The chain's CDR3 is CASTVHLGTVGEKLFF. DNA for the CDR3: TGTGCCAGCACCGTACACCTTGGGACAGTAGGCGAAAAACTGTTTTTT.

Details on this clone: Other DNA sequences of this sample code for an identical CDR3. The chain joins TRBV28 to TRBJ1-5; a weak D match, TRBD1 (5 bases). Trimming removed 6 bases at V and 4 bases at J, with 7 bases between. The length of the CDR3 is 12 residues. The V gene's germline CDR1 is MDHEN and CDR2 SYDVKM. CDR3 protein: CASRGPNQPQHF. In DNA, the CDR3 is TGTGCCAGCAGGGGGCCTAATCAGCCCCAGCATTTT.

The V gene is TRBV2, the J gene TRBJ2-5; D is uncertain. The germline V gene encodes CDR1 SNHLY and CDR2 FYNNEI. The CDR3 spans 11 residues. Between the trimmed V and J ends, which lost 8 bases and 5 bases, there was a span of 9 bases. The CDR3 loop is CASETVETQYF. Here the CDR3 DNA reads TGTGCCAGCGAAACGGTGGAGACCCAGTACTTC.

The chain recombines TRBV5-1 with TRBJ2-5; D possibly corresponds to TRBD1 (5 bases). The V and J ends lost 1 base and 5 bases respectively, with 9 bases between them. The germline V gene encodes CDR1 SGHRS and CDR2 YFSETQ. The CDR3 is 13 residues long. CDR3 nucleotides: TGCGCCAGCAGCTTGAGGGGTACGGAGACCCAGTACTTC. Translation gives CASSLRGTETQYF.

In this sample, this clone turned up a few times. The V gene is TRBV5-1, the J gene TRBJ1-1; D is uncertain. The CDR3 has 12 residues. Germline CDR1 is SGHRS and CDR2 is YFSETQ. V was clipped by 0 bases and J by 7 bases, with 7 bases between them. The CDR3 sequence: CASSLVEGEAFF. The CDR3 DNA reads as TGCGCCAGCAGCTTGGTGGAGGGTGAAGCTTTCTTT.

J is TRBJ2-7 and V is TRBV7-2; TRBD2 agrees at 10 bases. J was trimmed by 6 bases and V by 5 bases; bases with no gene match: 10. Germline V gene sequence: CDR1 SGHTA, CDR2 FQGNSA. This CDR3 comprises 15 residues. CDR3 DNA: TGTGCCAGCAGCCCCCGTCTAGCGGGAGCCATCGAGCAGTACTTC. It specifies CASSPRLAGAIEQYF.

The chain uses TRBV27 and TRBJ1-2, with D perhaps TRBD1 (5 bases). Germline V CDR1 and CDR2: MNHEY, SMNVEV (reference sequence). The V gene lost 0 bases and the J gene lost 1 base, with 30 bases spanning the gap. The CDR3 totals 22 residues. DNA of the CDR3: TGTGCCAGCAGTTTATCGGGTGGACACTTTGAAGATAGAATCAACCATAACTATGGCTACACCTTC. Translated, it gives CASSLSGGHFEDRINHNYGYTF.

This rearrangement joins TRBV9 to TRBJ1-2; 9 bases align to TRBD1. Germline assignment: CDR1 SGDLS and CDR2 YYNGEE. Germline trimming cut 0 bases from V and 6 bases from J; bases unmatched to any gene: 9. The CDR3 runs to 16 residues. For the CDR3, the DNA is TGTGCCAGCAGCGTAGTTCGGACAGGGGATGGGCATGGCTACACCTTC. This translates into CASSVVRTGDGHGYTF.

This CDR3 reads CSVWGLTGSNYEQYF. Here the CDR3 DNA reads TGCAGCGTTTGGGGACTGACAGGGAGCAACTATGAGCAGTACTTC. The rearrangement links TRBV29-1 to TRBJ2-7; possible D gene TRBD1, 7 bases. V was pared by 5 bases and J by 7 bases, with 24 bases between. In germline, CDR1 is SQVTM, CDR2 ANQGSEA. CDR3 length equals 15 residues.

The chain joins TRBV5-1 to TRBJ1-1; D is perhaps TRBD1 (5 bases). The CDR3 runs to 19 residues. CDR1 and CDR2 (germline): SGHRS, YFSETQ. V gave up 1 base and J gave up 0 bases, with 22 bases separating them. The CDR3 sequence: CASSLPPGGKQILNTEAFF. The CDR3 DNA sequence: TGCGCCAGCAGCTTGCCCCCGGGGGGTAAACAAATATTGAACACTGAAGCTTTCTTT.

The chain joins TRBV5-4 to TRBJ1-1, with D maybe TRBD1 (6 bases). The CDR3 covers 16 residues. CDR1 and CDR2 (germline): SGHNT, YYREEE (reference sequence). The V end was cut by 4 bases, the J end by 0 bases, with 16 bases between. CDR3 in DNA: TGTGCCAGCAGCCCATCCACAGGGAACATGAACACTGAAGCTTTCTTT. It is translated as CASSPSTGNMNTEAFF.

This chain links TRBV6-1 with TRBJ1-4, with a weak D call TRBD1 (6 bases). V lost 8 bases and J 15 bases, leaving 19 bases between the germline ends. Germline CDR1 MNHNS, CDR2 SASEGT. The CDR3 loop spans 12 amino acids. The CDR3 coding sequence is TGTGCCAGCTGCAAACAGGGCACGGCCTTGTTTTTT. Protein product: CASCKQGTALFF.

The chain carries TRBV15 and TRBJ2-1; the D gene is possibly TRBD2 (5 bases). Germline V gene lookup returns CDR1 LNHNV and CDR2 YYDKDF (reference sequence). V lost 6 bases and J 10 bases, leaving 13 bases between the germline ends. The CDR3 loop spans 12 amino acids. CDR3 sequence (DNA): TGTGCCACCAGGGACTCCCTAGGGGAGCAGTTCTTC. Translating it yields CATRDSLGEQFF. Combining the CDR3 with reference TRBV15 and TRBJ2-1 gives the whole variable domain DAMVIQNPRYQVTQFGKPVTLSCSQTLNHNVMYWYQQKSSQAPKLLFHYYDKDFNNEADTPDNFQSRRPNTSFCFLDIRSPGLGDTAMYLCATRDSLGEQFFGPGTRLTVL.

DNA for the CDR3: TGTGCCAGCAGTTTCGGCAGGGGGCTTTTCGGGGAGCTGTTTTTT. Translation gives CASSFGRGLFGELFF. V usage is TRBV6-5 and J usage is TRBJ2-2; TRBD1 aligns across 8 bases. The CDR3 extends over 15 amino acids. Germline CDR1 and CDR2: MNHEY and SVGAGI. V trimming: 4 bases; J trimming: 7 bases; junction bases outside the gene matches: 8.

V gene TRBV7-9 combines with J gene TRBJ1-1; TRBD1 aligns across 9 bases. J was trimmed by 3 bases and V by 5 bases; bases with no gene match: 4. The CDR3 consists of 14 residues. Germline V CDR1 and CDR2: SEHNR, FQNEAQ (reference sequence). CDR3 protein: CASSTRDRDTEAFF. Written as DNA, the CDR3 is TGTGCCAGCAGCACCCGGGACAGGGACACTGAAGCTTTCTTT.

J is TRBJ2-7 and V is TRBV7-9; 10 bases align to TRBD2. The trim removed 5 bases at V and 5 bases at J, leaving 6 bases unmatched. The CDR3 extends over 14 amino acids. CDR1 is SEHNR, CDR2 FQNEAQ, per germline (reference sequence). CDR3 bases: TGTGCCAGCAGCCCTAGCGGGGGTTCTAACGAGCAGTACTTC. Protein: CASSPSGGSNEQYF.

V and J are TRBV5-6 and TRBJ1-2; D gene unclear. CDR3 length: 15 amino acids. V gave up 0 bases and J gave up 0 bases, with 9 bases separating them. Germline V gene data show CDR1 as SGHDT and CDR2 as YYEEEE. The chain's CDR3 is CASSLEARTNYGYTF. CDR3 DNA sequence: TGTGCCAGCAGCTTGGAGGCCAGGACTAACTATGGCTACACCTTC.

The chain couples TRBV28 to TRBJ2-1; 7 bases are shared with TRBD2. Germline V gene sequence: CDR1 MDHEN, CDR2 SYDVKM. V was clipped by 7 bases and J by 2 bases; unmatched bases: 5. The CDR3 is 14 amino acids. The CDR3 region is CASKPAGAYNEQFF. CDR3 nucleotides: TGTGCCAGCAAGCCGGCGGGAGCCTACAATGAGCAGTTCTTC.

The chain employs TRBV5-1 and TRBJ2-2; perhaps TRBD2 as D (5 bases). The CDR3 totals 16 residues. The ends were cut back, 0 bases at V and 0 bases at J, with 9 bases in the middle. The germline V gene has CDR1 SGHRS and CDR2 YFSETQ. The CDR3 DNA reads as TGCGCCAGCAGCTTGGGGGTCGGGGCGAACACCGGGGAGCTGTTTTTT. It translates to CASSLGVGANTGELFF.

The chain employs TRBV5-4 and TRBJ2-7; D is possibly TRBD1 (5 bases). V lost 2 bases, J lost 2 bases, and 17 bases lay in between. The CDR3 is made up of 16 amino acids. In germline, CDR1 is SGHNT, CDR2 YYREEE (reference sequence). CDR3 bases: TGTGCCAGCAGCTTTAGGGGTTTGGGTGTCCCCTACGAGCAGTACGTC. Its translation: CASSFRGLGVPYEQYV.

V gene TRBV5-4 combines with J gene TRBJ2-6, with D unclear. The ends were cut back, 0 bases at V and 4 bases at J, with 11 bases in the middle. CDR3 size: 16 residues. The germline V gene encodes CDR1 SGHNT and CDR2 YYREEE (reference sequence). DNA of the CDR3: TGTGCCAGCAGCTTGGCGGCAGGCCCCGGGGCCAACGTCCTGACTTTC. It encodes CASSLAAGPGANVLTF. The variable domain in full, with the rest retrieved from reference TRBV5-4 and TRBJ2-6, is ETGVTQSPTHLIKTRGQQVTLRCSSQSGHNTVSWYQQALGQGPQFIFQYYREEENGRGNFPPRFSGLQFPNYSSELNVNALELDDSALYLCASSLAAGPGANVLTFGAGSRLTVL.

This clone has a handful of counts. The CDR3 sequence is CASSAGPSEAFF. CDR3 coding DNA: TGTGCCAGCAGTGCGGGGCCTTCTGAAGCTTTCTTT. The gene calls are TRBV7-9 and TRBJ1-1; tentative D call: TRBD1 (5 bases). From germline, CDR1 is SEHNR and CDR2 FQNEAQ (reference sequence). This CDR3 is 12 amino acids long. The germline V and J ends were trimmed by 6 bases and 6 bases, with 11 bases remaining between them.

This chain joins TRBV5-1 and TRBJ2-7, with D possibly matching TRBD1 (6 bases). This CDR3 spans 13 amino acids. CDR1 and CDR2 (germline): SGHRS, YFSETQ. Between the trimmed V and J ends, which lost 5 bases and 0 bases, there was a span of 9 bases. CDR3 sequence: CASRVGASYEQYF. CDR3 in DNA: TGCGCCAGCAGGGTGGGGGCCTCCTACGAGCAGTACTTC.

The genes are TRBV19 and TRBJ2-1, with 14 bases fitting TRBD2. CDR1 LNHDA and CDR2 SQIVND come from the germline V gene (reference sequence). Germline trimming cut 5 bases from V and 0 bases from J; bases unmatched to any gene: 12. This CDR3 region has 20 residues. The CDR3 sequence is CASSRGLAGGPKSSYNEQFF. The DNA for the CDR3 is TGTGCCAGTAGTCGAGGACTAGCGGGAGGCCCTAAAAGCTCCTACAATGAGCAGTTCTTC.

About this clone: An end of the junction does not agree with germline; a read error may underlie this. V gene TRBV5-5 combines with J gene TRBJ2-1; 7 nucleotides align to TRBD1. The CDR3 has 13 amino acids. Germline lookup yields CDR1 SGHKS and CDR2 YYEKEE (reference sequence). CDR3 coding DNA: TGTGCCAGCAGCCATAGGAGGACAGGTCGGCGAGTCTTC. Its translation: CASSHRRTGRRVF.

The chain combines TRBV7-9 with TRBJ2-2; D uncertain. CDR1 and CDR2 (germline): SEHNR, FQNEAQ (reference sequence). Between the trimmed V and J ends, which lost 2 bases and 3 bases, there was a span of 7 bases. The length of the CDR3 is 14 residues. In nucleotides, the CDR3 is TGTGCCAGCAGCTTACGCCGGGACACCGGGGAGCTGTTTTTT. This codes for CASSLRRDTGELFF.

The J gene is TRBJ2-3, the V gene TRBV6-1; 10 bases align to TRBD2. V gave up 4 bases and J gave up 0 bases; unmatched junction bases: 4. Per the germline V gene, CDR1 is MNHNS and CDR2 is SASEGT. The CDR3 extends over 16 amino acids. CDR3 DNA: TGTGCCAGCAGTGGACTAGCGGGCCTGAGCACAGATACGCAGTATTTT. Translated, it gives CASSGLAGLSTDTQYF.